These 7 T cell receptor beta chains were sequenced from one sample in a study of T cell repertoires in cytomegalovirus infection. TCRdb recomputed calls from the reads with MiXCR, one row per CDR3 protein. The sample consists of 650,000 to 850,000 distinct CDR3 sequences, 25% to 30% of them appearing once. No antigen is known for these receptors. This specimen consisted of cultured CD8+ T cells from PBMCs, obtained from culture after CMV antigen stimulation. The receptors stem from a human donor in good health (CMV status not recorded). Some clones in this sample may be carry-over from other donors' samples.

This clonotype was recorded at least ten times. The chain carries TRBV7-6 and TRBJ2-7; D unclear. CDR3 length: 14 residues. Trimming cost V 4 bases and J 2 bases, with 12 bases left between them. Germline assignment: CDR1 SGHVS and CDR2 FNYEAQ. CDR3 region: CASSSGGRPYEQYF. The CDR3 region has the DNA TGTGCCAGCAGCTCGGGTGGAAGGCCCTACGAGCAGTACTTC.

This clonotype has more than one count but fewer than ten. The rearrangement links TRBV6-2 or TRBV6-3 to TRBJ1-5; 11 bases line up with TRBD1. CDR3 size: 14 residues. Germline trimming cut 7 bases from V and 7 bases from J; bases unmatched to any gene: 6. Germline V gene data show CDR1 as MNHEY and CDR2 as SVGEGT. The DNA of the CDR3 is TGTGCCAGCATGGACAGGGGGCGAATGCAGCCCCAGCATTTT. Translation: CASMDRGRMQPQHF.

Only one count was recorded for this clonotype. The chain has TRBV4-1 and TRBJ2-2; the match to TRBD1 covers 10 bases. The CDR3 contains 15 residues. Trimming at V came to 3 bases and at J to 7 bases, leaving 5 bases not matched to a gene. Per the germline V gene, CDR1 is MGHRA and CDR2 is YSYEKL. DNA of the CDR3: TGCGCCAGCAGCCAGGCCGGACAGGGGGTCGGGGAGCTGTTTTTT. Encoded protein: CASSQAGQGVGELFF.

There are a few counts of this clonotype. J is TRBJ2-5 and V is TRBV6-1; no firm D call. The ends were cut back, 5 bases at V and 1 base at J, with 17 bases in the middle. The CDR3 sequence is 16 residues long. Germline lookup yields CDR1 MNHNS and CDR2 SASEGT. This chain's CDR3 is CASSPRVPAIQETQYF. The CDR3, as DNA: TGTGCCAGCAGTCCCCGGGTGCCGGCCATCCAAGAGACCCAGTACTTC.

This clonotype appeared a few times. The chain couples TRBV6-2 or TRBV6-3 to TRBJ2-1; 11 nucleotides match TRBD2. The germline CDR1 and CDR2 sequences are MNHEY and SVGEGT. This CDR3 spans 16 amino acids. The J segment lost 5 bases and the V segment lost 7 bases, leaving 10 bases of the junction unmatched. The CDR3 bases are TGTGCCAGCACCAGTTCTAGCGGGGGGCTTCACAATGAGCAGTTCTTC. Its translation is CASTSSSGGLHNEQFF.

The chain carries TRBV7-9 and TRBJ2-1; possible D gene TRBD1, 6 bases. V lost 1 base to trimming and J lost 7 bases, with 11 bases between them. The V gene's germline CDR1 is SEHNR and CDR2 FQNEAQ (reference sequence). The CDR3 has 14 amino acids. CDR3 region: CASSLVGQKNEQFF. DNA for the CDR3: TGTGCCAGCAGCTTAGTAGGACAGAAAAATGAGCAGTTCTTC.

This clonotype was counted at least ten times. The rearrangement links TRBV7-6 to TRBJ1-1; the D is unclear. Germline V gene lookup returns CDR1 SGHVS and CDR2 FNYEAQ. Trimming removed 2 bases from V and 6 bases from J, with 7 bases in between. The CDR3 extends over 12 amino acids. The CDR3 region has the DNA TGTGCCAGCAGCTTACTGGGAGCTGAAGCTTTCTTT. This codes for CASSLLGAEAFF.